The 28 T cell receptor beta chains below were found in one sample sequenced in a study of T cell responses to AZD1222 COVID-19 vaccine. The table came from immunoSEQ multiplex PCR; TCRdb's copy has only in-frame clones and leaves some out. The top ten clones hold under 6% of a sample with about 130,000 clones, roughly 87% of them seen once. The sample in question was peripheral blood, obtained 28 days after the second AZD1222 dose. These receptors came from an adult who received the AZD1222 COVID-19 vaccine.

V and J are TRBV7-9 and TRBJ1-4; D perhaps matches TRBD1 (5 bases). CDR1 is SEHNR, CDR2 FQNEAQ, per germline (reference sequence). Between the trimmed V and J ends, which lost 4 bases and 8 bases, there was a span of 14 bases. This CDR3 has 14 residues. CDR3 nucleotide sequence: TGTGCCAGCAGCTCCCCCGGGGGGGGAGAAAAACTGTTTTTT. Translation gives CASSSPGGGEKLFF.

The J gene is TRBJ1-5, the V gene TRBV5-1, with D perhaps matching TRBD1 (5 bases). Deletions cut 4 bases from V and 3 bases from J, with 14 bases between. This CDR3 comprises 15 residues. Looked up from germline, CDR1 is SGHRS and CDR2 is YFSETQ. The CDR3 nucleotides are TGCGCCAGCAGCCTGGATGGGGGGAACAATCAGCCCCAGCATTTT. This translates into CASSLDGGNNQPQHF.

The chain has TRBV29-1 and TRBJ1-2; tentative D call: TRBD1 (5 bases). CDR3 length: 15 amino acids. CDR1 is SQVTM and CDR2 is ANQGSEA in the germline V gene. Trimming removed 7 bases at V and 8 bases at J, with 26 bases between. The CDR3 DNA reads TGCAGCGCCGCGGGAGCGGCAGGGCGGTTGGGCGGCTACACCTTC. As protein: CSAAGAAGRLGGYTF.

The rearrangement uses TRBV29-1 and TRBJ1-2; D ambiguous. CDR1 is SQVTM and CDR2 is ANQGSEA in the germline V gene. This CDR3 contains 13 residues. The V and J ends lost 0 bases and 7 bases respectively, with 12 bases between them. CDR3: CSVEEAGLAGYTF. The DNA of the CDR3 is TGCAGCGTTGAAGAAGCGGGGTTGGCTGGCTACACCTTC. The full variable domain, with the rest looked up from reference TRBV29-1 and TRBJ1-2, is SAVISQKPSRDICQRGTSLTIQCQVDSQVTMMFWYRQQPGQSLTLIATANQGSEATYESGFVIDKFPISRPNLTFSTLTVSNMSPEDSSIYLCSVEEAGLAGYTFGSGTRLTVV.

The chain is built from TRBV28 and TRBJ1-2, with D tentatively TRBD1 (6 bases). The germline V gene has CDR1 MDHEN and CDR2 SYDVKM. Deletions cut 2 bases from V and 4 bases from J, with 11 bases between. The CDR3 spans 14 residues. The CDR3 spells CASSLITGTYGYTF. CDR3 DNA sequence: TGTGCCAGCAGTTTAATTACAGGGACCTATGGCTACACCTTC.

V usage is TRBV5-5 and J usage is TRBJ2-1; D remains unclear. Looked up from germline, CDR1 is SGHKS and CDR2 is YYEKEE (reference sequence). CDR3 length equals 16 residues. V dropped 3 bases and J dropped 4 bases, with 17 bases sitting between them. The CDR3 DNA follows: TGTGCCAGCAGCTCTACCCGGGCACGGGCTTACAATGAGCAGTTCTTC. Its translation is CASSSTRARAYNEQFF. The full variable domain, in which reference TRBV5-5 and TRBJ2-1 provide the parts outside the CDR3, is DAGVTQSPTHLIKTRGQQVTLRCSPISGHKSVSWYQQVLGQGPQFIFQYYEKEERGRGNFPDRFSARQFPNYSSELNVNALLLGDSALYLCASSSTRARAYNEQFFGPGTRLTVL.

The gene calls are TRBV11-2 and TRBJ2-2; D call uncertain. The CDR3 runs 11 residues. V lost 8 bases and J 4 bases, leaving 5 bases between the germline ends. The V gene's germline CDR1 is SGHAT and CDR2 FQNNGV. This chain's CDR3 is CASFGTGELFF. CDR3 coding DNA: TGTGCCAGCTTCGGCACCGGGGAGCTGTTTTTT.

The CDR3 here is CASRTPSGGAYNEQFF. The CDR3 DNA is TGCGCCAGCAGGACCCCTAGCGGGGGGGCTTACAATGAGCAGTTCTTC. The genes are TRBV5-1 and TRBJ2-1; the match to TRBD2 covers 12 bases. V lost 5 bases and J lost 4; bases outside the gene matches: 7. CDR1 is SGHRS and CDR2 is YFSETQ in the germline V gene. This CDR3 comprises 16 residues.

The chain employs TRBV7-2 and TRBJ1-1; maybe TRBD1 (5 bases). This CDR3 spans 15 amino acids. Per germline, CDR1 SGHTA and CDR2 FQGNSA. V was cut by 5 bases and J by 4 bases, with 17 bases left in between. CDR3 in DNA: TGTGCCAGCAGCCCGTTCATGGACACCCCCACTGAAGCTTTCTTT. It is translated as CASSPFMDTPTEAFF.

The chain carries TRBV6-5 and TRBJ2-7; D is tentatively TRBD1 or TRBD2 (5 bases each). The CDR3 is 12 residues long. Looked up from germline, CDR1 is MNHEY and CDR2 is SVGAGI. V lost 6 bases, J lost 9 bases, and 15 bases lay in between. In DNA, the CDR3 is TGTGCCAGCAGATCCGGGACGGCAGGGCAGTACTTC. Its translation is CASRSGTAGQYF.

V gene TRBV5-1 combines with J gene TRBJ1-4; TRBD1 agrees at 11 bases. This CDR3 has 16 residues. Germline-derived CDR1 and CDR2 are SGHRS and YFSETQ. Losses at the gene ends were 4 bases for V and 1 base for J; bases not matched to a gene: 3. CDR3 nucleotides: TGCGCCAGCAGCGAGGGACAGGGGGGAACTAATGAAAAACTGTTTTTT. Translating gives CASSEGQGGTNEKLFF.

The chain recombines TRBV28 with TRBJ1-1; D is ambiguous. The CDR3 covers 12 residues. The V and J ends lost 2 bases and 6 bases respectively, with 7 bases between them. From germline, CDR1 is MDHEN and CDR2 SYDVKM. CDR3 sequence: CASSLTGAEAFF. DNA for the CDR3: TGTGCCAGCAGTTTAACCGGGGCTGAAGCTTTCTTT.

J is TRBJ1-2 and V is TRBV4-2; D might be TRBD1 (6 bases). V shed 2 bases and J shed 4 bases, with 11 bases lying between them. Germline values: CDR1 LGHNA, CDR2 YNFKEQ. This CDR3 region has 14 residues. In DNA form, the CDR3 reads TGTGCCAGCAGCCAAAACACAGGGATCTATGGCTACACCTTC. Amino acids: CASSQNTGIYGYTF.

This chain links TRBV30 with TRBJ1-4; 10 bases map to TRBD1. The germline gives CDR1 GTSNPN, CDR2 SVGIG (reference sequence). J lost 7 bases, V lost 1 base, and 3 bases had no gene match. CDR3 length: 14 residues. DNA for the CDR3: TGTGCCTGGAGTGCCGGGACAGGGGTTGAAAAACTGTTTTTT. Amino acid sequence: CAWSAGTGVEKLFF.

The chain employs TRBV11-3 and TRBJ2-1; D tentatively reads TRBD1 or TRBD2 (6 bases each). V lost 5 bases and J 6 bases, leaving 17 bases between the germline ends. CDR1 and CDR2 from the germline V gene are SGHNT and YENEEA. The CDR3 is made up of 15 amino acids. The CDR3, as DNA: TGTGCCAGCAGCCCCACCCGGGGGCCGCTCAATGAGCAGTTCTTC. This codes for CASSPTRGPLNEQFF.

CDR3 amino acids: CASSLYGTTSSYEQYF. DNA of the CDR3: TGTGCCAGCAGTTTATACGGGACAACGAGCTCCTACGAGCAGTACTTC. V usage is TRBV27 and J usage is TRBJ2-7; D possibly corresponds to TRBD1 (6 bases). Trimming took off 1 base at V and 0 bases at J, with 13 bases between the two ends. The CDR3 has 16 amino acids. Germline V gene sequence: CDR1 MNHEY, CDR2 SMNVEV (reference sequence).

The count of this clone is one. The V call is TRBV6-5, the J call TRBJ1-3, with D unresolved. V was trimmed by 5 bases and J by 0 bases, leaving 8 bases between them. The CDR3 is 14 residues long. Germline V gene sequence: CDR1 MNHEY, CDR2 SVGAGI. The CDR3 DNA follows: TGTGCCAGCAGTCAGCATATCTCTGGAAACACCATATATTTT. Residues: CASSQHISGNTIYF.

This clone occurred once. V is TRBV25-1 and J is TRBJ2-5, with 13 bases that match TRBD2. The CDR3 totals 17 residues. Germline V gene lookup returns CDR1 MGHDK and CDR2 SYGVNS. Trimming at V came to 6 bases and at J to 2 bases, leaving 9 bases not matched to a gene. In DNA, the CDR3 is TGTGCCAGCAGGGCATCCGCGGGACTAGCGGGGCAAGAGACCCAGTACTTC. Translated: CASRASAGLAGQETQYF.

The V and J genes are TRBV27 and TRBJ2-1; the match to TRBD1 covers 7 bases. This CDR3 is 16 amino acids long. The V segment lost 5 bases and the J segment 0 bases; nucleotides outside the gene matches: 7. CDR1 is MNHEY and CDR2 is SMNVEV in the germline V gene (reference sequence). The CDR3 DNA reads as TGTGCCAGCAGTGCCCAACGACAGGGCTCCTACAATGAGCAGTTCTTC. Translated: CASSAQRQGSYNEQFF.

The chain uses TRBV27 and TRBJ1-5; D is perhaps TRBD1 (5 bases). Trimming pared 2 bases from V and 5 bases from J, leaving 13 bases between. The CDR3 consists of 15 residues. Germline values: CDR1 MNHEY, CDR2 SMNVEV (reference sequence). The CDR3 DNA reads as TGTGCCAGCAGTTTACGGCAGGGTATGGATCAGCCCCAGCATTTT. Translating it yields CASSLRQGMDQPQHF.

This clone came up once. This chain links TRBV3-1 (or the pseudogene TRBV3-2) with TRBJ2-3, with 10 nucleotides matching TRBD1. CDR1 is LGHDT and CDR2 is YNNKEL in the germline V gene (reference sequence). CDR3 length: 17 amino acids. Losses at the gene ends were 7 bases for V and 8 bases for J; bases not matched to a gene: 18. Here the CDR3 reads CASTGTGDSVAGGTQYF. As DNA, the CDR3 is TGTGCCAGCACCGGGACAGGGGATTCGGTGGCGGGGGGTACGCAGTATTTT.

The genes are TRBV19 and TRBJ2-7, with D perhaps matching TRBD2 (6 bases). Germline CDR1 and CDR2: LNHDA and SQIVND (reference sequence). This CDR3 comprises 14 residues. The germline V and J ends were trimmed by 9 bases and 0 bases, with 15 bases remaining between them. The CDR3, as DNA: TGTGCCAGGGCGTTCCAGCGGGCCTCCTACGAGCAGTACTTC. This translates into CARAFQRASYEQYF. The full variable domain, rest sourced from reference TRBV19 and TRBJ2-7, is DGGITQSPKYLFRKEGQNVTLSCEQNLNHDAMYWYRQDPGQGLRLIYYSQIVNDFQKGDIAEGYSVSREKKESFPLTVTSAQKNPTAFYLCARAFQRASYEQYFGPGTRLTVT.

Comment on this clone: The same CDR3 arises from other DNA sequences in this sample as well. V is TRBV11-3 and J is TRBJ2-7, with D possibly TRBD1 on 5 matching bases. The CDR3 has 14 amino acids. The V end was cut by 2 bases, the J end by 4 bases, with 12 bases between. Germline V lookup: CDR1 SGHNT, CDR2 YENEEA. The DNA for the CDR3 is TGTGCCAGCAGCTTATCAGGGATAGTTTACGAGCAGTACTTC. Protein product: CASSLSGIVYEQYF. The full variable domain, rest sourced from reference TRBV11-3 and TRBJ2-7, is EAGVVQSPRYKIIEKKQPVAFWCNPISGHNTLYWYLQNLGQGPELLIRYENEEAVDDSQLPKDRFSAERLKGVDSTLKIQPAELGDSAVYLCASSLSGIVYEQYFGPGTRLTVT.

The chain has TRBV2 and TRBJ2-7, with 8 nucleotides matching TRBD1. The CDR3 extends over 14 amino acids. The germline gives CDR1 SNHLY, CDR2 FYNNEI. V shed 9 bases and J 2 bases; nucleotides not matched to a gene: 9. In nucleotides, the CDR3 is TGTGCCAGTCCCAGGGGGCCCTACCCCTACGAGCAGTACTTC. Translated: CASPRGPYPYEQYF.

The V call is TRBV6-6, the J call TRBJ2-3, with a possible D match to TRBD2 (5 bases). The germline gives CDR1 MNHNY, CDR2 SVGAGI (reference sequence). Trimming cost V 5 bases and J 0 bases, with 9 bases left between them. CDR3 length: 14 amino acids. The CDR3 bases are TGTGCCAGCAGTCCCCCGGGAAGCACAGATACGCAGTATTTT. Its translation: CASSPPGSTDTQYF.

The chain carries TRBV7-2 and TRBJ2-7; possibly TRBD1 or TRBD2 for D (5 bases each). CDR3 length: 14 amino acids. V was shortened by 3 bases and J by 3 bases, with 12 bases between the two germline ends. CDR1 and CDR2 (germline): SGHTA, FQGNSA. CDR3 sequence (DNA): TGTGCCAGCAGCTTCTCGGGGCCTTTCTACGAGCAGTACTTC. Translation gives CASSFSGPFYEQYF.

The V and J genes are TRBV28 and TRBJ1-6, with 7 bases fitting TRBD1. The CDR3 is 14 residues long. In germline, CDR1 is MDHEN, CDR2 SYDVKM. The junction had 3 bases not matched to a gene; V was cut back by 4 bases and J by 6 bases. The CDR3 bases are TGTGCCAGCAGTTCGACAGGGAGTAATTCACCCCTCCACTTT. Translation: CASSSTGSNSPLHF.

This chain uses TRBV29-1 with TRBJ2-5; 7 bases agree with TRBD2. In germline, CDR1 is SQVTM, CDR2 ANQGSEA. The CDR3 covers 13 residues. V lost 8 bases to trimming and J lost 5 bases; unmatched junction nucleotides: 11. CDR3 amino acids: CSTSQVGGETQYF. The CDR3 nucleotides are TGCAGCACATCCCAAGTGGGGGGGGAGACCCAGTACTTC. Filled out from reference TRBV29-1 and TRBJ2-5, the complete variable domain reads SAVISQKPSRDICQRGTSLTIQCQVDSQVTMMFWYRQQPGQSLTLIATANQGSEATYESGFVIDKFPISRPNLTFSTLTVSNMSPEDSSIYLCSTSQVGGETQYFGPGTRLLVL.